The source of this T cell receptor (beta chain) is a study of T cells in localized non-small cell lung cancer. Trimming removed 7 bases from V and 6 bases from J; junction bases left unmatched: 9. The CDR3 runs to 14 residues. CDR1 and CDR2 from the germline V gene are ENHRY and SYGVKD. Overall study results and limits: Tumor trailed uninvolved adjacent lung in T cell clonality, which peaked there.

TCRdb's copy holds only in-frame clones and misses some; the assay was immunoSEQ multiplex PCR. The table includes 45,000 to 70,000 clones, roughly 89% detected once. Remarks on this clone: No antigen is known for it.

The sequences come from peripheral blood, collected before any cancer treatment. This TCR came from a woman between 35 and 75 years old with stage I lung adenocarcinoma. The chain joins TRBV10-3 to TRBJ1-1; 9 nucleotides line up with TRBD1. This CDR3 reads CAIKEWDRDPEAFF. The CDR3, as DNA: TGTGCCATCAAAGAATGGGACAGGGATCCTGAAGCTTTCTTT.